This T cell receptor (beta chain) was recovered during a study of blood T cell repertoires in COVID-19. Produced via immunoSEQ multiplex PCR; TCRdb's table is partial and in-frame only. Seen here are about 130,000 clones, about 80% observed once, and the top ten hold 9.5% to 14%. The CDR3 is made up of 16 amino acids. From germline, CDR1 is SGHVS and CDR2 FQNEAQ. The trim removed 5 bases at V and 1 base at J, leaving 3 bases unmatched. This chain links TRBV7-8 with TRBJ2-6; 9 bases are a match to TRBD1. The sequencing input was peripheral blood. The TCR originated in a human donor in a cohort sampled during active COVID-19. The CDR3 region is CASSHGTGSGANVLTF. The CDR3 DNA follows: TGTGCCAGCAGCCACGGGACAGGGTCTGGGGCCAACGTCCTGACTTTC.